This TCR beta chain originates from a study of T cells in Graves' hyperthyroidism and ophthalmopathy. Looking at the study overall: Peripheral blood samples were taken at initial diagnosis, prior to any treatment.

CDR3 length: 13 residues. In germline, CDR1 is DFQATT, CDR2 SNEGSKA (reference sequence). V lost 4 bases, J lost 2 bases, and 5 bases stayed unmatched. Hyperthyroidism of Graves' type that showed no ophthalmopathy progression within 18 months was stable. Clinical symptoms, serum thyroxine, TRAb, thyroid ultrasound and orbital computed tomography informed diagnoses. Researchers amplified the TCR beta CDR3 regions from RNA transcripts. An initial round of RT-PCR targeting the TCR CDR3 relied on the HTBI primer set. TCRdb re-called the multiplex PCR reads through MiXCR, storing one row per CDR3 protein. The sample consists of some 770,000 distinct CDR3 sequences, about 17% of them appearing once.

This chain joins TRBV20-1 and TRBJ2-7; 7 nucleotides match TRBD2. The source is a man younger than 35 with Graves' hyperthyroidism. The sample consisted of blood. The CDR3 is CSAISGATYEQYF. CDR3 nucleotide sequence: TGCAGTGCTATCAGCGGGGCCACCTACGAGCAGTACTTC.